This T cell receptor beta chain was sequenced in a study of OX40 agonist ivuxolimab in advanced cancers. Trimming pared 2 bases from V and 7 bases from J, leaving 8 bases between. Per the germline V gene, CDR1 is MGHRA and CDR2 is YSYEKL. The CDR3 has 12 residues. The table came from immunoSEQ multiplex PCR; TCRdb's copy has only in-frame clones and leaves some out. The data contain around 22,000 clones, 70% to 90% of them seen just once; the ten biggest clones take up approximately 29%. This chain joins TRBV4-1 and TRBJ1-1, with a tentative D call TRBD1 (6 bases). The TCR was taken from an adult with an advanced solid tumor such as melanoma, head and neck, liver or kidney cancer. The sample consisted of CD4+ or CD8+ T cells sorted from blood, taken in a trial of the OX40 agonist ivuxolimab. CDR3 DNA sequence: TGCGCCAGCAGCCAAAGGGGGGGTGAAGCTTTCTTT. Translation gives CASSQRGGEAFF.